This T cell receptor beta chain was captured by sequencing in a study of early T cells in non-severe SARS-CoV-2 infection. Study at large: The sequenced material was bulk RNA from unsorted whole blood, and its chains were unpaired.

CDR3 length: 15 residues. The V gene lost 7 bases and the J gene lost 6 bases, with 21 bases spanning the gap. Per germline, CDR1 MDHEN and CDR2 SYDVKM. TCRdb independently ran MiXCR on the 5' RACE reads; one entry per CDR3 protein. The sample has 25,000 to 35,000 distinct CDR3 sequences; less than 6.5% are singletons. This clonotype has more than one count but fewer than ten. This chain links TRBV28 with TRBJ1-2; D unresolved. The source of this sequence is an adult who was a healthcare worker with PCR-confirmed SARS-CoV-2 infection or an uninfected control (not recorded which). Source material: whole blood. CDR3 in amino acids: CASTDTTSLGHGYTF. The CDR3 DNA reads as TGTGCCAGCACCGACACGACATCGTTGGGTCATGGCTACACCTTC.